This TCR beta chain came from a study of T-cell memory formation after mild COVID-19. TCRdb re-called the 5' RACE reads with MiXCR, one entry per CDR3 protein. Among 140,000 or so distinct CDR3 sequences listed, 14% were seen once. Looked up from germline, CDR1 is ENHRY and CDR2 is SYGVKD. With 6 bases removed from V and 1 base from J, the gap between germline ends came to 12 bases. CDR3 length: 14 amino acids. This sequence originates from an adult woman who had mild COVID-19 (a few samples of this study predate the infection). Cell type and time point are not known. The chain links TRBV10-3 to TRBJ2-5; tentative D call: TRBD2 (5 bases). The source material was PBMCs or a T cell subset sorted from them (not recorded which). In DNA form, the CDR3 reads TGTGCCATCAGGCCCCCGGACTTCCAAGAGACCCAGTACTTC. The encoded protein is CAIRPPDFQETQYF.